The next 20 T cell receptor beta chains were all read from a single sample in a study of T cell responses to AZD1222 COVID-19 vaccine. Assay: immunoSEQ multiplex PCR; the TCRdb copy retains only in-frame clones and omits some. The sample has 90,000 to 150,000 clones, approximately 90% seen once. The input for sequencing was peripheral blood, taken 28 days after the second AZD1222 dose. The receptor source for this set is an adult who received the AZD1222 COVID-19 vaccine.

The genes are TRBV7-9 and TRBJ1-5, with 9 nucleotides matching TRBD1. Losses at the gene ends were 7 bases for V and 3 bases for J; bases not matched to a gene: 7. Germline V gene data show CDR1 as SEHNR and CDR2 as FQNEAQ (reference sequence). The CDR3 loop spans 15 amino acids. CDR3 DNA: TGTGCCAGCATCATGGGACAGGGCACCAATCAGCCCCAGCATTTT. Its translation is CASIMGQGTNQPQHF.

The chain uses TRBV6-1 and TRBJ2-7; possibly TRBD1 or TRBD2 for D (5 bases each). This CDR3 spans 14 amino acids. V shed 6 bases and J shed 3 bases, with 15 bases lying between them. Per the germline V gene, CDR1 is MNHNS and CDR2 is SASEGT. In DNA, the CDR3 is TGTGCCAGCAGGGCCACGGGACGGAGCTACGAGCAGTACTTC. Its protein is CASRATGRSYEQYF.

The rearrangement joins TRBV30 to TRBJ1-5; unclear D gene. This CDR3 spans 13 amino acids. V gave up 1 base and J gave up 5 bases, with 9 bases separating them. CDR1 is GTSNPN, CDR2 SVGIG, per germline (reference sequence). The CDR3 sequence: CAWSGQTDQPQHF. The CDR3 DNA follows: TGTGCCTGGAGTGGGCAGACGGATCAGCCCCAGCATTTT.

J is TRBJ2-7 and V is TRBV27, with 9 bases identical to TRBD2. This CDR3 region has 15 residues. Germline CDR1 and CDR2: MNHEY and SMNVEV (reference sequence). V was clipped by 2 bases and J by 0 bases; unmatched bases: 2. The CDR3 spells CASSLRREGSYEQYF. CDR3 in DNA: TGTGCCAGCAGTTTACGGCGGGAGGGCTCCTACGAGCAGTACTTC.

The CDR3 sequence: CASSPRPNLIGELFF. The CDR3 DNA is TGTGCCAGCAGCCCGCGGCCGAATTTAATCGGGGAGCTGTTTTTT. V and J are TRBV9 and TRBJ2-2; D is unresolved. The CDR3 loop spans 15 amino acids. V dropped 4 bases and J dropped 7 bases, with 17 bases sitting between them. Germline assignment: CDR1 SGDLS and CDR2 YYNGEE. Drawing the rest from reference TRBV9 and TRBJ2-2, the complete variable domain is DSGVTQTPKHLITATGQRVTLRCSPRSGDLSVYWYQQSLDQGLQFLIQYYNGEERAKGNILERFSAQQFPDLHSELNLSSLELGDSALYFCASSPRPNLIGELFFGEGSRLTVL.

The chain employs TRBV6-6 and TRBJ1-6; D is undetermined. This CDR3 contains 12 residues. Germline values: CDR1 MNHNY, CDR2 SVGAGI (reference sequence). The V gene lost 8 bases and the J gene lost 9 bases, with 11 bases spanning the gap. The CDR3 region is CASASGSSPLHF. The CDR3 nucleotides are TGTGCCAGCGCCAGCGGGTCTTCACCCCTCCACTTT.

The CDR3 reads CASSHWSGGSKETQYF. CDR3 DNA sequence: TGTGCCAGCAGCCATTGGAGCGGGGGGAGCAAAGAGACCCAGTACTTC. This chain joins TRBV3-1 (or the pseudogene TRBV3-2) and TRBJ2-5; 9 bases line up with TRBD2. CDR1 is LGHDT and CDR2 is YNNKEL in the germline V gene (reference sequence). The CDR3 totals 16 residues. Trimming removed 3 bases from V and 3 bases from J; junction bases left unmatched: 8.

This chain connects TRBV7-2 to TRBJ2-2, with 10 bases lining up with TRBD2. V lost 1 base to trimming and J lost 8 bases; unmatched junction nucleotides: 13. The CDR3 is made up of 18 amino acids. CDR1 and CDR2 from the germline V gene are SGHTA and FQGNSA. This CDR3 reads CASSLEQVGLAGAGELFF. The CDR3 nucleotides read TGTGCCAGCAGCTTAGAACAGGTCGGCCTAGCGGGAGCTGGGGAGCTGTTTTTT. The full variable domain, rest sourced from reference TRBV7-2 and TRBJ2-2, is GAGVSQSPSNKVTEKGKDVELRCDPISGHTALYWYRQSLGQGLEFLIYFQGNSAPDKSGLPSDRFSAERTGGSVSTLTIQRTQQEDSAVYLCASSLEQVGLAGAGELFFGEGSRLTVL.

The gene calls are TRBV5-4 and TRBJ2-1, with D tentatively TRBD2 (5 bases). The V gene lost 5 bases and the J gene lost 2 bases, with 14 bases spanning the gap. The CDR3 covers 15 residues. Germline CDR1 reads SGHNT; CDR2 reads YYREEE (reference sequence). CDR3 loop: CASSRDTGAYNEQFF. The CDR3 nucleotides are TGTGCCAGCAGTCGCGACACCGGGGCCTACAATGAGCAGTTCTTC.

The V and J genes are TRBV12-3 or TRBV12-4 and TRBJ2-7, with D hard to call. Trimming pared 2 bases from V and 3 bases from J, leaving 8 bases between. This CDR3 contains 13 residues. The CDR3 region has the DNA TGTGCCAGCAGTTTAAAGTCTTACTACGAGCAGTACTTC. Its translation: CASSLKSYYEQYF.

The chain combines TRBV7-9 with TRBJ1-1; D call uncertain. This CDR3 has 16 amino acids. Trimming removed 1 base at V and 1 base at J, with 13 bases between. Germline CDR1 reads SEHNR; CDR2 reads FQNEAQ (reference sequence). The CDR3 loop reads CASSLGEGNKNTEAFF. DNA of the CDR3: TGTGCCAGCAGCTTAGGAGAAGGGAATAAGAACACTGAAGCTTTCTTT. The entire variable domain, with the rest obtained from reference TRBV7-9 and TRBJ1-1, is as follows: DTGVSQNPRHKITKRGQNVTFRCDPISEHNRLYWYRQTLGQGPEFLTYFQNEAQLEKSRLLSDRFSAERPKGSFSTLEIQRTEQGDSAMYLCASSLGEGNKNTEAFFGQGTRLTVV.

The rearrangement uses TRBV12-3 or TRBV12-4 and TRBJ1-1; D is ambiguous. The length of the CDR3 is 13 residues. With 1 base removed from V and 3 bases from J, the gap between germline ends came to 6 bases. The chain's CDR3 is CASSLVGDTEAFF. The CDR3 nucleotides are TGTGCCAGCAGTTTAGTAGGAGACACTGAAGCTTTCTTT.

Only a few counts were recorded for this clone. The CDR3 region has the DNA TGTGCCAGCAGCCAACTCCGGGCCTACACCTTC. It specifies CASSQLRAYTF. This chain uses TRBV7-2 with TRBJ1-2; D call uncertain. CDR1 and CDR2 (germline): SGHTA, FQGNSA. The CDR3 is 11 amino acids. V was cut by 5 bases and J by 10 bases, with 11 bases left in between.

The CDR3 bases are TGTGCCAGCAGTTTCGGACTCATGAACACTGAAGCTTTCTTT. Translating gives CASSFGLMNTEAFF. The chain joins TRBV27 to TRBJ1-1; no clear D gene. Germline V gene data show CDR1 as MNHEY and CDR2 as SMNVEV (reference sequence). V lost 3 bases to trimming and J lost 0 bases, with 8 bases between them. The CDR3 spans 14 residues.

This chain uses TRBV28 with TRBJ1-3; possibly TRBD1 for D (5 bases). Germline V CDR1 and CDR2: MDHEN, SYDVKM. Trimming shortened V by 1 base and J by 1 base, and 14 bases separated the two germline ends. CDR3 length: 17 residues. CDR3 loop: CASSLSAVRASGNTIYF. The CDR3 DNA reads as TGTGCCAGCAGTTTATCCGCCGTCAGGGCTTCTGGAAACACCATATATTTT.

This clone came up a few times. The chain uses TRBV6-5 and TRBJ1-1, with no clear D. This CDR3 has 15 amino acids. CDR1 and CDR2 (germline): MNHEY, SVGAGI. V shed 5 bases and J shed 5 bases, with 18 bases lying between them. The DNA for the CDR3 is TGTGCCAGCAGTAGACCGGGCCCCCGAGGAACTGAAGCTTTCTTT. Protein sequence: CASSRPGPRGTEAFF.

This clone has only one observation. The chain employs TRBV19 and TRBJ2-5, with TRBD2 as a possible D gene (5 bases). This CDR3 has 14 residues. The germline V and J ends were trimmed by 11 bases and 1 base, with 17 bases remaining between them. Germline V lookup: CDR1 LNHDA, CDR2 SQIVND (reference sequence). The CDR3 DNA follows: TGTGCCCGGGGATCTTGGGCGGTCCAAGAGACCCAGTACTTC. Protein sequence: CARGSWAVQETQYF.

The rearrangement links TRBV29-1 to TRBJ1-1; 10 bases are a match to TRBD1. The CDR3 is 13 residues long. The V and J ends lost 6 bases and 3 bases, in that order; junction bases with no gene match: 4. The germline CDR1 and CDR2 sequences are SQVTM and ANQGSEA. CDR3 sequence (DNA): TGCAGCGTGCCCGGGACAGGGGACACTGAAGCTTTCTTT. Protein sequence: CSVPGTGDTEAFF.

The gene calls are TRBV6-5 and TRBJ2-7; TRBD2 matches at 10 bases. The CDR3 has 15 residues. Trimming cost V 9 bases and J 0 bases; bases outside gene matches: 8. CDR1 and CDR2 (germline): MNHEY, SVGAGI. As DNA, the CDR3 is TGTGCCAGTGACGCCGGGACTAGCGACTCCTACGAGCAGTACTTC. This encodes CASDAGTSDSYEQYF.

The V call is TRBV27, the J call TRBJ2-7, with D tentatively TRBD2 (6 bases). CDR3 length equals 12 residues. The germline V and J ends were trimmed by 6 bases and 3 bases, with 9 bases remaining between them. Germline V CDR1 and CDR2: MNHEY, SMNVEV (reference sequence). This chain's CDR3 is CASSGGDYEQYF. CDR3 DNA: TGTGCCAGCAGCGGCGGGGACTACGAGCAGTACTTC.